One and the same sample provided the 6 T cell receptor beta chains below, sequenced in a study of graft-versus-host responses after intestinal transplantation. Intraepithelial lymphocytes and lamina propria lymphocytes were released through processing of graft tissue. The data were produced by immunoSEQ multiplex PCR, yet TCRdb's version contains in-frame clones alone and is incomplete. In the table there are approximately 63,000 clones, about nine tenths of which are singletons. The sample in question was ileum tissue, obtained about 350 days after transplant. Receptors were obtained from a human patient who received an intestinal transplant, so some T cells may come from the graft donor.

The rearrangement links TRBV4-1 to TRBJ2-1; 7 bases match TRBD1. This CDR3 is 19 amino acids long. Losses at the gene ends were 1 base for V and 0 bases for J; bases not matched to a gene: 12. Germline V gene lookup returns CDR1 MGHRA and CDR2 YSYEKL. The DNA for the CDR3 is TGCGCCAGCAGCCAAGGGTTGAGAGGGGGCAGCGACTCCTACAATGAGCAGTTCTTC. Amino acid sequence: CASSQGLRGGSDSYNEQFF.

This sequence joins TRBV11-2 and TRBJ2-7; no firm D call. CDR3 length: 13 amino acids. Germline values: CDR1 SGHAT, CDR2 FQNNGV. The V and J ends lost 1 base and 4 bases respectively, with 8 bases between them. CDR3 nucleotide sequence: TGTGCCAGCAGCTTAGCCCCTTCATACGAGCAGTACTTC. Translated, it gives CASSLAPSYEQYF.

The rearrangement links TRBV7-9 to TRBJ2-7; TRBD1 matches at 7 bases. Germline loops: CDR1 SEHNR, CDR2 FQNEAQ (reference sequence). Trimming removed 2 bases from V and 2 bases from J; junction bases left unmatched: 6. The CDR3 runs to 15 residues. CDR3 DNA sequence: TGTGCCAGCAGCTTACGGCAGGGGGATGCCTACGAGCAGTACTTC. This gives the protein CASSLRQGDAYEQYF.

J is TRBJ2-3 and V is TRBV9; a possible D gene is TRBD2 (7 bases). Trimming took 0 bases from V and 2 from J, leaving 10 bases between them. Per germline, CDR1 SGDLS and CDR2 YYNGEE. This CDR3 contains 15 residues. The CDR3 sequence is CASSVEGGITDTQYF. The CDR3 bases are TGTGCCAGCAGCGTAGAGGGGGGGATCACAGATACGCAGTATTTT.

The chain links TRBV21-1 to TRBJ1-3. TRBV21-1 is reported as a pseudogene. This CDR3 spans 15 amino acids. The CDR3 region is CASIRKGSDPNTIYF. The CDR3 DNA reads TGTGCCAGCATCAGAAAAGGATCGGACCCAAACACCATATATTTT.

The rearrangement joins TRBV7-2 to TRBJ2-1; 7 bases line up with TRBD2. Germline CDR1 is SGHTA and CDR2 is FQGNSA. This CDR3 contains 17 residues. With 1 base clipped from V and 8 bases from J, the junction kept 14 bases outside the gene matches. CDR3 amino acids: CASSLELAAIPGDEQFF. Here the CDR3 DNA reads TGTGCCAGCAGCTTAGAGCTAGCGGCAATTCCTGGGGATGAGCAGTTCTTC.